This T cell receptor (beta chain) was profiled in a study of beta chain features in type 1 diabetes. By way of CD45RO/CCR7/CD25/CD127/CD95/CD27, the CD4+ regulatory, stem cell-like memory, central memory and naive cells were sorted. This clone was observed a handful of times. V lost 1 base and J lost 1, with 13 bases in between. The CDR3 consists of 16 residues. CDR1 and CDR2 from the germline V gene are MGHRA and YSYEKL. Of the isolated RNA, all was reverse transcribed, and so the sequenced material was expressed TCRB transcripts. Libraries were prepared by immunoSEQ multiplex PCR; TCRdb keeps only in-frame clonotypes and omits some of them. The sample has 600,000 to 650,000 clones, 15% seen once.

This receptor was obtained from a man younger than 35 in good health. Source material: naive CD4+ T cells from blood. The rearrangement links TRBV4-1 to TRBJ1-1; a weak D match, TRBD1 (5 bases). CDR3 bases: TGCGCCAGCAGCCAAGCCCTCCGGGGGAGGAACACTGAAGCTTTCTTT. Encoded protein: CASSQALRGRNTEAFF.